Below, one T cell receptor beta chain is given with its context. Its antigen is not identified. Germline values: CDR1 SNHLY, CDR2 FYNNEI. Germline trimming cut 6 bases from V and 10 bases from J; bases unmatched to any gene: 16. This CDR3 has 16 amino acids. These data come from a study of blood T cells in healthy people across ages. General study results and limits: Diversity estimates drawn from one million T cells were deemed underestimates.

Using a J-beta primer mix together with a sample-barcoded 5' primer, a second PCR was run for about 7 to 12 cycles. Every sample returned 2.5 million or more CDR3-containing paired-end reads. TCRdb used MiXCR to reprocess the 5' RACE reads, holding one entry per CDR3 protein. The table lists nearly 800,000 distinct CDR3 sequences, around a quarter of them singletons. The study drew donors from healthy Caucasian individuals in Russia aged roughly 6 to 95. These same records also appear under a second study, on T cells of mothers and their children.

J is TRBJ2-1 and V is TRBV2; 9 bases agree with TRBD2. This TCR was sampled from a boy younger than 18 in good health. The specimen was blood. The CDR3: CASSVLAGGPVWEQFF. The CDR3 bases are TGTGCCAGCAGCGTTTTGGCGGGGGGGCCGGTCTGGGAGCAGTTCTTC.